The entry that follows covers one T cell receptor (beta chain) sequence. Its antigen remains unidentified. This CDR3 is built from 15 residues. Germline loops: CDR1 MNHEY, CDR2 SMNVEV (reference sequence). Losses at the gene ends were 5 bases for V and 6 bases for J; bases not matched to a gene: 12. Built from TCR beta cDNA, the libraries had unique molecular identifiers in them. With roughly 0.85 to 11 million T cells as the source, roughly 0.5 million cDNA molecules resulted. TCRdb re-derived calls from the PCR reads in MiXCR, one entry per CDR3 protein. Altogether about 380,000 distinct CDR3 sequences are present, about a third being singletons, with the ten largest covering around 15%. The sample is drawn from a study of post-analysis software for immune sequencing data. Overall study: Secondary progressive, relapsing-remitting and progressive-relapsing multiple sclerosis were among the included disease courses.

Whole-study findings and limits: Controls showed lower frequencies than patients for roughly five TRBV segments, and TRBV5-6, TRBV5-1 and TRBV20-1 were among these. Normalized Chao1 diversity was significantly reduced in patients versus controls. F measure showed strong co-clustering of same-batch samples.

Source material: blood. The origin of this receptor is a girl aged 5 to 17 with multiple sclerosis. This sequence joins TRBV27 and TRBJ2-7; 8 bases fit TRBD2. This CDR3 is CASSQARGGLLEQYF. The CDR3 DNA reads TGTGCCAGCAGTCAAGCCCGGGGGGGCCTCCTCGAGCAGTACTTC.